This T cell receptor (beta chain) was recovered during a study of blood T cell repertoires in COVID-19. For the study at large: Sample material is recorded as cDNA or gDNA derived from T cells, B-cell-depleted T cells, or PBMCs.

Original analysis: For nucleated cells, counts were estimated from reference gene primer amplification. Profiled with immunoSEQ multiplex PCR; TCRdb holds only in-frame clones, not every one. Clone size and the V and J calls come from that table; the DNA yielded D and trimming. This table has 180,000 or so clones, more than 80% appearing once. V dropped 5 bases and J dropped 5 bases, with 16 bases sitting between them. The CDR3 loop spans 15 amino acids. Per the germline V gene, CDR1 is MDHEN and CDR2 is SYDVKM. This chain links TRBV28 with TRBJ1-5, with D possibly being TRBD1 (6 bases). This sequence was found in a woman aged 55-70 years with acute or convalescent COVID-19. Source material: peripheral blood. The CDR3 reads CASSPGRGFDQPQHF. The CDR3 DNA sequence: TGTGCCAGCAGTCCAGGCAGGGGTTTTGATCAGCCCCAGCATTTT.